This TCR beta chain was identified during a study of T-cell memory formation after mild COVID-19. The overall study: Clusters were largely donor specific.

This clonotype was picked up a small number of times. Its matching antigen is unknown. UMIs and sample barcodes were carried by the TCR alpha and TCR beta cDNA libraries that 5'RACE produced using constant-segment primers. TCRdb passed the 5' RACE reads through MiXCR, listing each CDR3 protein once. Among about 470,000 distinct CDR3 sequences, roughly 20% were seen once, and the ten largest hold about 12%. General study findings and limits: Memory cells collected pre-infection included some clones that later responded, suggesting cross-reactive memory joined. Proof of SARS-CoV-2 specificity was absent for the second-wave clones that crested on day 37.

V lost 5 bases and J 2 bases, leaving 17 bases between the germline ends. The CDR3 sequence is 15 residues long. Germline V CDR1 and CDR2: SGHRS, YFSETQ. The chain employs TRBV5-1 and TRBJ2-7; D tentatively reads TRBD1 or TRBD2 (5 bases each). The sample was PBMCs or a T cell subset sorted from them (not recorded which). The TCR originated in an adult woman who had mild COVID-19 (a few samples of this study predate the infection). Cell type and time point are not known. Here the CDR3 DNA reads TGCGCCAGCAGTGGCCCCCGGGGACCAACCTACGAGCAGTACTTC. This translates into CASSGPRGPTYEQYF.